This passage covers 5 T cell receptor beta chains from one sample sequenced in a study of glioma-infiltrating T cells after dendritic cell vaccination. Profiling relied on immunoSEQ multiplex PCR, and the TCRdb table lists in-frame clones only, not all of them. The sample consists of tens of thousands of clones, over 85% of them appearing once. Sequenced here: blood, sampled before dendritic cell vaccination. The receptors shown here come from a human donor with glioblastoma.

The chain uses TRBV6-6 and TRBJ1-6; 7 bases line up with TRBD1. Per germline, CDR1 MNHNY and CDR2 SVGAGI (reference sequence). This CDR3 is 13 amino acids long. The V and J ends lost 6 bases and 10 bases, in that order; junction bases with no gene match: 6. The CDR3 is CASSGTVGSPLHF. DNA of the CDR3: TGTGCCAGCAGCGGGACAGTAGGATCACCCCTCCACTTT.

This chain joins TRBV5-1 and TRBJ1-1, with TRBD1 identical over 10 bases. CDR3 length: 15 residues. Germline loops: CDR1 SGHRS, CDR2 YFSETQ. V lost 0 bases to trimming and J lost 4 bases; unmatched junction nucleotides: 3. The CDR3 DNA reads TGCGCCAGCAGCTTGGGACAGGGGGCCGGCACTGAAGCTTTCTTT. Its translation is CASSLGQGAGTEAFF.

The chain recombines TRBV7-9 with TRBJ2-2, with D unclear. The CDR3 has 14 amino acids. Trimming took 4 bases from V and 5 from J, leaving 11 bases between them. Germline CDR1 and CDR2: SEHNR and FQNEAQ (reference sequence). CDR3 residues: CASSSLTGTGELFF. In DNA form, the CDR3 reads TGTGCCAGCAGCTCACTTACGGGTACCGGGGAGCTGTTTTTT.

This clone was counted once. The CDR3 nucleotides read TGTGCCAGCAGCTTTCAGGGGGCGAGTCAGCCCCAGCATTTT. Its protein product is CASSFQGASQPQHF. V gene TRBV5-4 combines with J gene TRBJ1-5; 8 bases fit TRBD1. The CDR3 spans 14 residues. J gave up 6 bases and V 2 bases, and 4 bases lay outside the gene matches. In germline, CDR1 is SGHNT, CDR2 YYREEE (reference sequence).

A note on this clone: An end of the junction does not agree with germline; a read error may underlie this. This sample includes further DNA sequences coding for the same CDR3. The chain links TRBV9 to TRBJ1-6; D not resolved. Per germline, CDR1 SGDLS and CDR2 YYNGEE. This CDR3 comprises 14 residues. The CDR3 reads CASSVDGKNSPLHF. DNA of the CDR3: TGTGCCAGCAGCGTCGACGGGAAGAATTCCCCCCTCCACTTT.